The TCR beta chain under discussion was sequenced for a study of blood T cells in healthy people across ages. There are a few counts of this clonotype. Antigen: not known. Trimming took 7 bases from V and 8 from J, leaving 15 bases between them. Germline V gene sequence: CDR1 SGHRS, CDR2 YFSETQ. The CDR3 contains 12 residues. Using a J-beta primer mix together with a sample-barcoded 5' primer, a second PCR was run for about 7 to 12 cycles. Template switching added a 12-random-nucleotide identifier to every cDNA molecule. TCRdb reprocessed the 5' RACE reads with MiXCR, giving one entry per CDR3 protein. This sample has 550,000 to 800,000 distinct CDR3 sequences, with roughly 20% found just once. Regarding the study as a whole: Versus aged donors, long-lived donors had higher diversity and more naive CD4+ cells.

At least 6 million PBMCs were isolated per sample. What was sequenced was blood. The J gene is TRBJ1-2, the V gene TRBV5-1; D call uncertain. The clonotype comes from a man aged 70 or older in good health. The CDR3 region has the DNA TGCGCCAGCTCCGGTGCGGCCTGGGGCTACACCTTC. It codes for CASSGAAWGYTF.